Below, 20 T cell receptor beta chains from the same sample are listed, as sequenced in a study of T cells in Graves' hyperthyroidism and ophthalmopathy (dated by TCRdb to 2018 to 2020). Libraries were prepared through multiplex PCR. Sequencing took place on an Illumina HiSeq 2000. TCR beta CDR3 regions were amplified from RNA transcripts. A first-round RT-PCR of the TCR CDR3 used the HTBI primer set with the Qiagen OneStep RT-PCR kit. The public reads were quality trimmed at Q25 with fastp and then assembled into clones with MiXCR by TCRdb, keeping productive beta chains. Every CDR3 protein is listed once, alongside the most common genes and DNA of its rows. A total of 350,000 to 500,000 distinct CDR3 sequences appear in this sample, roughly 13% of them only once. 5.3% of the sample comes from the top ten. Sequencing input: blood. These receptor sequences come from a woman between 18 and 30 years old with Graves' hyperthyroidism.

This clonotype was seen repeatedly, ten times or more. This chain connects TRBV18 to TRBJ1-3; no clear D gene. The CDR3 has 15 amino acids. The V and J ends lost 2 bases and 3 bases respectively, with 11 bases between them. The V gene's germline CDR1 is KGHSH and CDR2 LQKENI. Here the CDR3 reads CASSPGRDSGNTIYF. The CDR3 DNA sequence: TGTGCCAGCTCACCAGGACGGGATAGTGGAAACACCATATATTTT.

With regard to this clonotype: Since a much larger clone is just one base distant, this may be a read error. The conserved final phenylalanine or tryptophan is absent from the CDR3, which likely points to a read error. V is TRBV20-1 and J is TRBJ2-5, with D hard to call. Germline loops: CDR1 DFQATT, CDR2 SNEGSKA (reference sequence). The CDR3 is 11 amino acids. V was cut by 4 bases and J by 3 bases, with 6 bases left in between. CDR3 nucleotides: TGCAGTGCTACAGAAAAAGAGACCCAGTACCTC. This encodes CSATEKETQYL.

The chain uses TRBV5-1 and TRBJ2-1; D is undetermined. Looked up from germline, CDR1 is SGHRS and CDR2 is YFSETQ. The CDR3 contains 15 residues. The V and J ends lost 7 bases and 0 bases respectively, with 14 bases between them. CDR3 coding DNA: TGCGCCAGCCATCGAGCCCCGAGCTCCTACAATGAGCAGTTCTTC. Translation: CASHRAPSSYNEQFF.

This clonotype was seen a few times. V and J are TRBV19 and TRBJ2-7, with 10 positions matching TRBD1. Trimming cost V 10 bases and J 5 bases; bases outside gene matches: 5. The V gene's germline CDR1 is LNHDA and CDR2 SQIVND (reference sequence). The CDR3 is 12 residues long. The CDR3 reads CATRQGAHEQYF. The CDR3 DNA reads as TGTGCCACCCGACAGGGGGCCCACGAGCAGTACTTC. Filled out from reference TRBV19 and TRBJ2-7, the complete variable domain reads DGGITQSPKYLFRKEGQNVTLSCEQNLNHDAMYWYRQDPGQGLRLIYYSQIVNDFQKGDIAEGYSVSREKKESFPLTVTSAQKNPTAFYLCATRQGAHEQYFGPGTRLTVT.

This clonotype was observed many times. The chain's CDR3 is CASSRGLAGDRQETQYF. The CDR3 bases are TGTGCCAGCAGCCGGGGACTAGCGGGAGATCGGCAAGAGACCCAGTACTTC. This chain uses TRBV14 with TRBJ2-5, with 14 nucleotides matching TRBD2. This CDR3 contains 17 residues. V was clipped by 4 bases and J by 2 bases; unmatched bases: 6. Per the germline V gene, CDR1 is SGHDN and CDR2 is FVKESK.

J is TRBJ1-3 and V is TRBV28, with D possibly matching TRBD1 (6 bases). The germline V and J ends were trimmed by 3 bases and 7 bases, with 10 bases remaining between them. This CDR3 region has 13 residues. The V gene's germline CDR1 is MDHEN and CDR2 SYDVKM. For the CDR3, the DNA is TGTGCCAGCAGTTTGGGGGGCCAGAACACCATATATTTT. This sequence encodes CASSLGGQNTIYF.

There are a few counts of this clonotype. Possible read error: a much larger clone is one base away. The chain recombines TRBV20-1 with TRBJ2-7, with 7 positions matching TRBD2. CDR1 DFQATT and CDR2 SNEGSKA come from the germline V gene (reference sequence). V lost 6 bases to trimming and J lost 0 bases; unmatched junction nucleotides: 14. The CDR3 contains 16 residues. CDR3 sequence reads: CSAGRIAGGPSYEQYF. CDR3 nucleotide sequence: TGCAGTGCCGGGCGAATAGCGGGTGGCCCCTCCTACGAGCAGTACTTC.

This clonotype came up many times. J is TRBJ2-3 and V is TRBV12-3 or TRBV12-4; TRBD2 aligns across 7 bases. CDR3 length equals 13 residues. Trimming removed 1 base from V and 10 bases from J; junction bases left unmatched: 5. The CDR3 DNA reads as TGTGCCAGCAGTTTAGGGGAGGGTAGTTCGCAGTATTTT. Translating it yields CASSLGEGSSQYF.

This clonotype has ten or more counts. This sequence joins TRBV6-6 and TRBJ1-1; D call uncertain. V lost 0 bases and J 1 base, leaving 6 bases between the germline ends. Germline V gives CDR1 MNHNY, CDR2 SVGAGI (reference sequence). This CDR3 region has 14 residues. CDR3 region: CASSYSTENTEAFF. The CDR3 DNA is TGTGCCAGCAGTTACTCTACAGAGAACACTGAAGCTTTCTTT.

This clonotype has ten or more counts. The V call is TRBV12-3 or TRBV12-4, the J call TRBJ1-5, with D hard to call. The CDR3 is 13 amino acids. V lost 5 bases to trimming and J lost 4 bases, with 9 bases between them. The DNA of the CDR3 is TGTGCCAGCAGTCAACAGTGGAATCAGCCCCAGCATTTT. This codes for CASSQQWNQPQHF.

The gene calls are TRBV14 and TRBJ2-1, with 10 bases identical to TRBD2. V was pared by 3 bases and J by 10 bases, with 12 bases of the junction left unmatched. The CDR3 is made up of 16 amino acids. Per germline, CDR1 SGHDN and CDR2 FVKESK. The CDR3 nucleotides are TGTGCCAGCAGCCATGTCCCTAGCGGGAGTGCTAGGGAGCAGTTCTTC. Its protein product is CASSHVPSGSAREQFF.

Ten or more counts support this clonotype. V and J are TRBV9 and TRBJ1-1; 7 bases are shared with TRBD1. J gave up 4 bases and V 1 base, and 4 bases lay outside the gene matches. CDR3 size: 14 residues. Germline V CDR1 and CDR2: SGDLS, YYNGEE. CDR3 nucleotides: TGTGCCAGCAGCGTACAGGCAGGGGGCACTGAAGCTTTCTTT. It encodes CASSVQAGGTEAFF.

This clonotype showed up many times. The chain combines TRBV5-1 with TRBJ2-3; the match to TRBD2 covers 7 bases. The CDR3 runs to 14 residues. The V segment lost 4 bases and the J segment 2 bases; nucleotides outside the gene matches: 4. The germline V gene encodes CDR1 SGHRS and CDR2 YFSETQ. The CDR3 protein is CASSLSGTTDTQYF. The CDR3 DNA sequence: TGCGCCAGCAGCCTCAGCGGGACCACAGATACGCAGTATTTT.

This sequence joins TRBV5-5 and TRBJ2-7, with D tentatively TRBD1 (5 bases). V gave up 4 bases and J gave up 1 base, with 15 bases separating them. Germline CDR1 reads SGHKS; CDR2 reads YYEKEE (reference sequence). The CDR3 has 15 residues. The CDR3 DNA reads as TGTGCCAGCAGCCAAGCCGAGACAGCGTCCTACGAGCAGTACTTC. Translating it yields CASSQAETASYEQYF.

This clonotype was recorded at least ten times. The chain couples TRBV28 to TRBJ1-6; TRBD1 might be the D (5 bases). This CDR3 comprises 13 residues. With 5 bases removed from V and 10 bases from J, the gap between germline ends came to 12 bases. Germline loops: CDR1 MDHEN, CDR2 SYDVKM. The CDR3 protein is CASSLQGVSPLHF. The DNA of the CDR3 is TGTGCCAGCAGTCTTCAGGGAGTATCACCCCTCCACTTT.

V is TRBV7-9 and J is TRBJ2-5, with TRBD2 identical over 9 bases. With V trimmed by 8 bases and J by 1 base, 23 bases remained unmatched. This CDR3 comprises 20 residues. Looked up from germline, CDR1 is SEHNR and CDR2 is FQNEAQ (reference sequence). The CDR3: CASSPPGGKREDPLQETQYF. In DNA form, the CDR3 reads TGTGCCAGCTCACCACCCGGGGGCAAGCGGGAGGACCCCCTCCAAGAGACCCAGTACTTC.

This CDR3 is CSVVRQGNTEAFF. The DNA of the CDR3 is TGCAGCGTTGTCCGCCAGGGGAACACTGAAGCTTTCTTT. This chain uses TRBV29-1 with TRBJ1-1, with D maybe TRBD1 (5 bases). The germline V gene has CDR1 SQVTM and CDR2 ANQGSEA. The germline V and J ends were trimmed by 4 bases and 1 base, with 10 bases remaining between them. CDR3 size: 13 residues.

In this sample, this clonotype turned up many times. The chain joins TRBV2 to TRBJ1-1; D gene ambiguous. From germline, CDR1 is SNHLY and CDR2 FYNNEI. With 8 bases removed from V and 0 bases from J, the gap between germline ends came to 16 bases. The CDR3 has 15 residues. The CDR3 bases are TGTGCCAGCTCAGTCGCCCCCACTATGAACACTGAAGCTTTCTTT. Translation: CASSVAPTMNTEAFF.

For this clonotype: Since a much larger clone is just one base distant, this may be a read error. J is TRBJ2-3 and V is TRBV20-1; TRBD1 matches 7 bases. Germline values: CDR1 DFQATT, CDR2 SNEGSKA (reference sequence). This CDR3 comprises 16 residues. Losses at the gene ends were 6 bases for V and 0 bases for J; bases not matched to a gene: 12. The CDR3 DNA reads TGCAGTGCCGACGACTCCGGGACAGCGAGCACAGATACGCAGTATTTT. Its protein product is CSADDSGTASTDTQYF.

This CDR3 is CASSLSGRAHNEQFF. CDR3 nucleotide sequence: TGTGCCAGCAGCTTAAGCGGGAGGGCCCACAATGAGCAGTTCTTC. The chain employs TRBV7-9 and TRBJ2-1; the match to TRBD2 covers 10 bases. V was pared by 2 bases and J by 5 bases, with 3 bases of the junction left unmatched. The length of the CDR3 is 15 residues. Germline V gene sequence: CDR1 SEHNR, CDR2 FQNEAQ (reference sequence).